This entry is about one TCR beta chain. Its cognate antigen has yet to be identified. Base qualities were left out, and no much larger clone turns up one base away. Library preparation employed RACE. The data were produced on a NextSeq 500. During library preparation, unique molecular identifiers were attached to individual cDNA molecules so that TCRs could be counted in a quantitative, reproducible way. Each blood RNA sample was used to sequence both TCR alpha and TCR beta chains. The authors processed their data as follows. A median of approximately 96,000 TCRs per sample was observed, with a range of about 20,000 to 700,000. V, J and CDR3 annotation of the TCR reads was carried out using the Decombinator software suite. Every sample was subsampled to the same number of TCRs (28,000) for the PS versus PT1 abundance plots. TCRs were defined as expanded if absent before sensitization and observed at least eight times at the 2-week time point. The public reads were run again by TCRdb, first through fastp at Q25 and then through MiXCR, and only productive beta chains were kept. Identical CDR3 proteins give one entry, which carries the most common genes and DNA. TCRdb's processing, not the authors', yielded these V and J calls. For this sample the table gives 50,000 to 70,000 distinct CDR3 sequences, of which around 10% were detected only once. The ten largest clones represent about 8.9% of the sample.

Taken with the paper, the label for time point translates to: pre-sensitization, week 0. Per the publication, the treatment or condition label means: therapeutic diphenylcyclopropenone sensitization with weekly scalp DPC. At each patch-test visit, blood was drawn before the patch test was applied. Patients were eligible if aged 18 to 70, diagnosed with alopecia and judged suitable for DPC therapy, and pregnant patients were excluded. Unfractionated whole blood was collected in Tempus Blood RNA tubes, and total RNA was extracted from that blood. The data stem from a study of human T cells and chemical hapten exposure (dated by TCRdb to the early 2020s). About the study as a whole: For sensitization, 2% DPC in acetone was applied to a roughly 2 cm by roughly 2 cm area of upper inner arm skin. Patients additionally received weekly therapeutic DPC doses to the scalp throughout the roughly 25-week study period. Patch testing on the upper back used Finn chambers containing 0.01% DPC, with scoring done after 6 days according to International Contact Dermatitis Research Group standards. The mostly female patient cohort included alopecia areata with under or over 50% scalp involvement, alopecia totalis and alopecia universalis. Libraries were combined into a pool for sequencing, and differences in TCR yield between samples came mainly from small differences in library volumes within the pool. The study tracked peripheral blood TCR repertoire changes in vivo during primary and secondary sensitization to the hapten diphenylcyclopropenone (DPC) in alopecia patients. Blood samples were taken from patients before sensitization (week 0) and then at 2, 6 and about 24 weeks after DPC sensitization. For TCR sequencing, blood came from twenty-nine alopecia patients at anywhere from one to four time points (pre-sensitization, 2, 6 and 24 weeks).

Findings and caveats that apply to the study as a whole: Because every patient had alopecia, a presumed autoimmune disease, the patients' immune response might differ from that of healthy individuals. After repeated subsampling, changes were observed in the strength of the expansion versus patch-test correlation and in the threshold at which the correlation became significant. DPC sensitization did not change how many TCRs were above 1 in 1000 frequency, and no evidence was found of alterations in global repertoire structure. Expanded TCRs formed significantly more large CDR3 similarity clusters than pre-sensitization or healthy control sets, consistent with antigen-driven responses. Patch test score correlated positively with the number of PT1 expanded TCRs, reaching significance at thresholds 8, 16 and 32 but not at 4.

Trimming at the junction amounts to 2 bases on V and 7 bases on J, and the germline ends lie 14 bases apart. The CDR3 spans 14 residues, from the cysteine through the phenylalanine. CDR3 DNA is the only sequence kept; it has 42 bases, read in frame from the first base. The germline V gene (reference sequence) gives CDR1 as DFQATT and CDR2 as SNEGSKA. The clonotype originates from a man aged 40-50 years with alopecia areata. Some clones in this sample may be carry-over from other donors' samples. In this chain, TRBV20-1 is recombined with TRBJ1-4; the D gene is unclear. The sample here was whole blood, taken in connection with sensitization to the hapten diphenylcyclopropenone (DPC). The CDR3 region reads CSARPIQRGEKLFF. Here is the DNA: TGCAGTGCTAGACCAATACAACGGGGTGAAAAACTGTTTTTT.